This T cell receptor beta chain was obtained from a study of CD8+CD57+ T cells in acquired aplastic anemia. On the study more broadly: Across the sorted CD4+ and CD8+ cells, DNA amounts averaged about 3.1 ug. As sequenced from healthy donors, CD4+ cells averaged roughly 11 million reads. General observations from the study: A set of around 30 CD8+ CDR3 sequences was shared between patients and controls, and these sequences appeared highly expressed in patients.

The CDR3 loop spans 12 amino acids. Germline V gene lookup returns CDR1 KGHDR and CDR2 SFDVKD. Trimming removed 5 bases from V and 7 bases from J, with 11 bases in between. A word on this clonotype: The antigen is unknown.

Profiling of TCR beta VDJ combinations and CDR3 sequences used genomic DNA as template. TCRdb called the reads again in MiXCR, with one record for every CDR3 protein. The sample carries hundreds of thousands of distinct CDR3 sequences, under 80% recorded once. This TCR derives from a human donor in good health, serving as a control. The sequenced sample consisted of sorted CD4+, CD8+, or CD8+CD57+ T cells (not recorded which) from PBMCs. The J gene is TRBJ2-7, the V gene TRBV24-1; D gene ambiguous. CDR3 sequence (DNA): TGTGCCACCAGTGTAGACGACGGTGAGCAGTACTTC. Amino acids: CATSVDDGEQYF.